This TCR beta chain was found in a study of OX40 agonist ivuxolimab in advanced cancers. About the research overall: With ivuxolimab, an agonistic anti-OX40 (CD134) antibody, patients were treated.

Data came from immunoSEQ multiplex PCR; TCRdb stores just in-frame clones and leaves some out. Counted here are some 77,000 clones, about 86% occurring once; the ten biggest clones make up 2.5% to 3.5%. On this clone: The sample has other DNA sequences that encode this CDR3 too.

CDR1 and CDR2 from the germline V gene are SGHNT and YYREEE (reference sequence). The CDR3 has 12 residues. J gave up 5 bases and V 5 bases, and 4 bases lay outside the gene matches. The sample in question was CD4+ or CD8+ T cells sorted from blood, obtained in a trial of the OX40 agonist ivuxolimab. The clonotype comes from an adult with an advanced solid tumor such as melanoma, head and neck, liver or kidney cancer. This rearrangement joins TRBV5-4 to TRBJ2-7; 7 bases are a match to TRBD2. The CDR3 sequence: CASSWGGNEQYF. CDR3 nucleotide sequence: TGTGCCAGCAGTTGGGGGGGGAACGAGCAGTACTTC.